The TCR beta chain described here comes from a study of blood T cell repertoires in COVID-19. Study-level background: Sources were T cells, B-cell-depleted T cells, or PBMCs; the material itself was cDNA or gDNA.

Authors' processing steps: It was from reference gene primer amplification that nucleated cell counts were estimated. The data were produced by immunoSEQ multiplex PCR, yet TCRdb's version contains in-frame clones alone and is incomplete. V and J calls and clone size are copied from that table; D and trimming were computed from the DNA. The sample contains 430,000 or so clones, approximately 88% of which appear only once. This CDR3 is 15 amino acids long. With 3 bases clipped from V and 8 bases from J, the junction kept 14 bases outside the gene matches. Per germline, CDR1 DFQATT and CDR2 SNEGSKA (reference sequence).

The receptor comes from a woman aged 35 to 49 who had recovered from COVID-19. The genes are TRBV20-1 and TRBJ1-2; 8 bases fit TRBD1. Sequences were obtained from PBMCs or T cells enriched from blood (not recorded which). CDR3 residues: CSASIRFRTGNGYTF. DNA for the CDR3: TGCAGTGCTAGTATTCGGTTTCGGACAGGGAACGGCTACACCTTC.